Described below is a single T cell receptor beta chain sequence and its context. Its antigen specificity is not known. Base qualities were left out, and no much larger clone turns up one base away. The data derive from a study of PD-1 blockade in mismatch repair-deficient tumors (dated 2017 in TCRdb). About the full investigation: Between late 2013 and September 2016, the trial enrolled fewer than 95 consecutive patients with 12 mismatch repair-deficient cancer types, every one of whom had been previously treated and was progressing. Tumor-associated T cell clones in the peripheral blood of patients responding to PD-1 blockade were tracked using deep sequencing of TCR CDR3 regions.

What this sample's time point label stands for: identical roughly 10-day culture without peptide (control). For each enrolled patient, mismatch repair deficiency was established using either polymerase chain reaction or immunohistochemistry. A few patients who responded to pembrolizumab therapy underwent TCR sequencing. Each of roughly 7 ELISpot-reactive candidate neoantigen peptides was used in a roughly ten-day in vitro stimulation prior to TCR sequencing. A control culture with no peptide was handled in the same way and served as the baseline for calculating clone fold changes. In the phase II trial, pembrolizumab PD-1 blockade was tested prospectively in advanced mismatch repair-deficient cancers, no matter which tissue of origin the cancers came from. The library was prepared using the immunoSEQ multiplex PCR assay. In the paper's pipeline: Clones were defined as neoantigen-specific by significant expansion to the relevant peptide and no significant expansion to any other tested peptide. TCRdb provides this immuneACCESS table in a form limited to in-frame rearrangements. Some clones are lacking; in checked studies, under half of them reflect an unresolved V gene, and why the rest are absent is not known. V, J and clone size are taken as reported in that table, and D and trimming were inferred from the DNA itself. The sample includes some 14,000 clones, with 80% to 90% observed a single time. The ten largest clones capture about 10% of the sample.

Trimming costs V 3 bases and J 5 bases, and their ends lie 13 bases apart. From cysteine to phenylalanine, the CDR3 is 14 amino acids long. The sequence is cut down to CDR3 DNA, 42 bases in frame from base 1. Looking up the germline V gene (reference sequence) yields CDR1 MNHEY and CDR2 SMNVEV. The investigation overall reported the following: Rapid expansion after pembrolizumab followed by contraction, generally before radiologic responses, was shown by tumor-resident clones, which were often undetectable in blood before treatment. Three of seven peptides elicited clonal expansion, yielding more than 110 unique blood TCRs, about 7 also found in tumor; all positive peptides derived from frameshift mutations.

The sequence was collected from an adult with mismatch repair-deficient cancer. Recombination joined TRBV27 with TRBJ1-1, with a tentative D gene TRBD1 over 6 matching bases. The sequences come from cells cultured in vitro, collected from a patient treated with pembrolizumab. The DNA reads as follows: TGTGCCAGCAGTTTCCGAGGGGGGAGTACTGAAGCTTTCTTT. Its translation reads: CASSFRGGSTEAFF.